The T cell receptor (beta chain) under discussion was sequenced for a study of T-cell reconstitution after alpha-beta-depleted transplantation in children. Study-wide results and limits: Expanded graft clones, several hundred of them, were reportedly the source of alpha-beta T cells about two months after transplant. At the one-year point after transplant, T-cell counts and TCRbeta diversity were found to come mostly from T cells that had been newly produced. Some patients owed their high day-60 TCRbeta diversity to surviving recipient T cells and thymic progenitors.

This CDR3 comprises 14 residues. Losses at the gene ends were 1 base for V and 5 bases for J; bases not matched to a gene: 5. The V gene's germline CDR1 is SQVTM and CDR2 ANQGSEA. Library preparation (for TCRbeta) was performed with unique molecular identifiers. TCRdb reprocessed the PCR reads via MiXCR and lists one record per CDR3 protein. The data show tens of thousands of distinct CDR3 sequences, with about 40% seen just once and under 98% held by the top ten. A word on this clonotype: The antigen is undetermined.

Specimen: PBMCs, mostly from graft donor cells, collected 360 days after TCRalphabeta/CD19-depleted stem cell transplant. This rearrangement joins TRBV29-1 to TRBJ2-1; 7 bases fit TRBD2. This clonotype was sampled from a male patient younger than 18 who had a stem cell transplant for acute lymphoblastic leukemia, so the T cells may come from the graft donor. The CDR3 region is CSVEGLAFHNEQFF. The CDR3 nucleotides are TGCAGCGTTGAAGGACTAGCTTTCCACAATGAGCAGTTCTTC.